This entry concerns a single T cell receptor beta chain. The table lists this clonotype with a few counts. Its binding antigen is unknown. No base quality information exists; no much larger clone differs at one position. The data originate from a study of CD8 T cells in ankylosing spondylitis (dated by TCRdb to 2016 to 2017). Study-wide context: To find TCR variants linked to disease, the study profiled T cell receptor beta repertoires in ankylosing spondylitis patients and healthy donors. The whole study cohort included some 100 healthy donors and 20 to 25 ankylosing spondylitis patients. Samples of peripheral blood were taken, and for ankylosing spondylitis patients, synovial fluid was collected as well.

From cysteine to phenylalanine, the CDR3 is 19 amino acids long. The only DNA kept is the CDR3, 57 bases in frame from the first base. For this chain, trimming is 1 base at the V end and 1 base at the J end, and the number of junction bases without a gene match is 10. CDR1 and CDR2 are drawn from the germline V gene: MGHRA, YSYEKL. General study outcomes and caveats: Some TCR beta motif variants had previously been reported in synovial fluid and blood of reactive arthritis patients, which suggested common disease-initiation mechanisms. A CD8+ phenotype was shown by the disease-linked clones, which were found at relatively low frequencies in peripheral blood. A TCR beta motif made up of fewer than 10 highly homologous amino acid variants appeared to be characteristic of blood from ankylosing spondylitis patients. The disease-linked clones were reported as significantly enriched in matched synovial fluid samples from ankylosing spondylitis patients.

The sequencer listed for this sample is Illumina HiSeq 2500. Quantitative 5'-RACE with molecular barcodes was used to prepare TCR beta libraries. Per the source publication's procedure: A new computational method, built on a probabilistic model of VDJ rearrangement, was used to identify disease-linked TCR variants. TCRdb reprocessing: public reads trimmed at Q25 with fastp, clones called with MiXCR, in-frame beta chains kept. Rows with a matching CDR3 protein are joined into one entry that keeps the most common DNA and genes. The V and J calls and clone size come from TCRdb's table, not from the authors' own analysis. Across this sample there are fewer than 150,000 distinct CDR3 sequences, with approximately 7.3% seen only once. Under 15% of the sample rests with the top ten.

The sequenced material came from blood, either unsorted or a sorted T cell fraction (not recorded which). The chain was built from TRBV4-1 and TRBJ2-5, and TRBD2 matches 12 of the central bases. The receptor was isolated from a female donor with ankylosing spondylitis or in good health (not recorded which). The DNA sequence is TGCGCCAGCAGCCAAGTCGCTAGCGGGGGGGCTATGCCCCAAGAGACCCAGTACTTC. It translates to CASSQVASGGAMPQETQYF.